These 23 T cell receptor beta chains came from one sample sequenced in a study of siplizumab effects on memory and regulatory T cells. TCRdb's table, derived via immunoSEQ multiplex PCR, lists solely in-frame clones and lacks some. The sample carries fewer than 65,000 clones, approximately 93% recorded once. Sequenced: CD8+ T cells sorted from blood. The receptor set was obtained from a human donor in good health.

The rearrangement uses TRBV28 and TRBJ1-1, with D uncertain. Germline V CDR1 and CDR2: MDHEN, SYDVKM. Trimming took 2 bases from V and 10 from J, leaving 11 bases between them. The CDR3 loop spans 12 amino acids. CDR3 bases: TGTGCCAGCAGTTTAGTAGCCGGTGGAGCTTTCTTT. Protein sequence: CASSLVAGGAFF.

This rearrangement joins TRBV28 to TRBJ1-2; 10 bases align to TRBD1. There are 15 residues in the CDR3. Germline CDR1 is MDHEN and CDR2 is SYDVKM. V lost 4 bases and J lost 6; bases outside the gene matches: 8. In DNA, the CDR3 is TGTGCCAGCAGTTGGGACAGGGGAAATCTGAATGGCTACACCTTC. Protein product: CASSWDRGNLNGYTF.

J is TRBJ1-2 and V is TRBV27; 7 nucleotides match TRBD1. The germline V gene encodes CDR1 MNHEY and CDR2 SMNVEV (reference sequence). With 6 bases clipped from V and 8 bases from J, the junction kept 9 bases outside the gene matches. The CDR3 consists of 13 residues. CDR3 DNA sequence: TGTGCCAGCAGCAGGGGGGGCCTCCGCGGCTACACCTTC. Encoded protein: CASSRGGLRGYTF.

The chain employs TRBV7-9 and TRBJ2-7; D gene unclear. V was pared by 4 bases and J by 5 bases, with 9 bases between. Germline loops: CDR1 SEHNR, CDR2 FQNEAQ (reference sequence). CDR3 length: 12 residues. The CDR3 sequence: CASSSSFNEQYF. For the CDR3, the DNA is TGTGCCAGCAGCTCCTCATTTAACGAGCAGTACTTC. The variable domain in full, with the rest retrieved from reference TRBV7-9 and TRBJ2-7, is DTGVSQNPRHKITKRGQNVTFRCDPISEHNRLYWYRQTLGQGPEFLTYFQNEAQLEKSRLLSDRFSAERPKGSFSTLEIQRTEQGDSAMYLCASSSSFNEQYFGPGTRLTVT.

This chain connects TRBV19 to TRBJ2-3; 9 nucleotides line up with TRBD1. Looked up from germline, CDR1 is LNHDA and CDR2 is SQIVND (reference sequence). V was pared by 7 bases and J by 3 bases, with 5 bases of the junction left unmatched. The CDR3 is 14 amino acids. Here the CDR3 reads CASTLGQGTDTQYF. The CDR3 nucleotides read TGTGCCAGTACCTTGGGACAGGGAACAGATACGCAGTATTTT.

This CDR3 reads CASSTTGYGYTF. The CDR3 nucleotides are TGTGCCAGCAGCACGACAGGATATGGCTACACCTTC. The V call is TRBV7-9, the J call TRBJ1-2; D is possibly TRBD1 (6 bases). The CDR3 covers 12 residues. V was cut by 5 bases and J by 5 bases, with 9 bases left in between. Germline V gene lookup returns CDR1 SEHNR and CDR2 FQNEAQ (reference sequence).

The gene calls are TRBV27 and TRBJ2-7; perhaps TRBD1 as D (5 bases). Germline CDR1 reads MNHEY; CDR2 reads SMNVEV (reference sequence). The CDR3 has 17 amino acids. The V end was cut by 5 bases, the J end by 2 bases, with 22 bases between. This chain's CDR3 is CASSHQNPQEQTYEQYF. CDR3 bases: TGTGCCAGCAGTCACCAAAACCCACAGGAGCAAACCTACGAGCAGTACTTC.

On this clone: Other DNA sequences of this sample code for an identical CDR3. The CDR3 bases are TGTGCCAGCAGTTTCCGGCTAGCCAAAAACATTCAGTACTTC. Translating gives CASSFRLAKNIQYF. The chain is built from TRBV28 and TRBJ2-4; D is uncertain. V gave up 3 bases and J gave up 0 bases, with 6 bases separating them. The germline CDR1 and CDR2 sequences are MDHEN and SYDVKM. The length of the CDR3 is 14 residues.

The V and J genes are TRBV27 and TRBJ2-1; 7 bases map to TRBD2. V lost 4 bases to trimming and J lost 3 bases; unmatched junction nucleotides: 6. The V gene's germline CDR1 is MNHEY and CDR2 SMNVEV (reference sequence). The CDR3 has 15 amino acids. The CDR3 bases are TGTGCCAGCAGTTCCCGGGACTACAACTACAATGAGCAGTTCTTC. Translation gives CASSSRDYNYNEQFF.

This chain joins TRBV7-9 and TRBJ1-3; TRBD1 is a possible D gene (5 bases). This CDR3 is built from 15 residues. Germline loops: CDR1 SEHNR, CDR2 FQNEAQ (reference sequence). V lost 3 bases to trimming and J lost 2 bases, with 11 bases between them. CDR3 sequence: CASSLPIRAGNTIYF. CDR3 sequence (DNA): TGTGCCAGCAGCTTGCCCATCAGGGCTGGAAACACCATATATTTT.

Only one count was recorded for this clone. The J gene is TRBJ2-1, the V gene TRBV27, with D possibly matching TRBD2 (6 bases). V was trimmed by 1 base and J by 10 bases, leaving 26 bases between them. The CDR3 is made up of 18 amino acids. Germline CDR1 and CDR2: MNHEY and SMNVEV (reference sequence). CDR3: CASSLFFDAGPALGEQFF. The CDR3 DNA reads TGTGCCAGCAGTTTATTCTTTGATGCGGGACCCGCCCTTGGGGAGCAGTTCTTC.

The V gene is TRBV27, the J gene TRBJ2-1; 8 positions match TRBD2. With 1 base clipped from V and 5 bases from J, the junction kept 4 bases outside the gene matches. The CDR3 has 15 residues. Germline loops: CDR1 MNHEY, CDR2 SMNVEV (reference sequence). The CDR3 loop reads CASSLFTSGNNEQFF. The CDR3 nucleotides read TGTGCCAGCAGTTTATTCACTAGCGGAAACAATGAGCAGTTCTTC.

The chain links TRBV4-1 to TRBJ2-7; 7 bases align to TRBD2. This CDR3 contains 13 residues. Unmatched junction bases numbered 1, after V lost 1 base and J lost 4 bases. Germline V gene data show CDR1 as MGHRA and CDR2 as YSYEKL. The CDR3: CASSQASGYEQYF. The CDR3 region has the DNA TGCGCCAGCAGCCAAGCTAGCGGTTACGAGCAGTACTTC.

The V gene is TRBV27, the J gene TRBJ2-3; D is undetermined. The V gene's germline CDR1 is MNHEY and CDR2 SMNVEV (reference sequence). V lost 1 base and J 5 bases, leaving 16 bases between the germline ends. The length of the CDR3 is 16 residues. CDR3 region: CASSLLGMGHRDTQYF. CDR3 in DNA: TGTGCCAGCAGTTTATTGGGTATGGGTCACCGAGATACGCAGTATTTT.

This sequence joins TRBV6-1 and TRBJ2-3, with D tentatively TRBD2 (6 bases). The CDR3 spans 15 residues. CDR1 is MNHNS and CDR2 is SASEGT in the germline V gene. The V end lost 5 bases, the J end lost 1 base, and 13 bases lay between the germline ends. CDR3 nucleotide sequence: TGTGCCAGCAGTTCCTATACGGGGGGCACAGATACGCAGTATTTT. It encodes CASSSYTGGTDTQYF.

This clone was found once. CDR3: CASSLIRVAGETPGELFF. CDR3 in DNA: TGTGCCAGCAGCTTAATTAGAGTAGCGGGAGAAACCCCCGGGGAGCTGTTTTTT. The genes are TRBV7-3 and TRBJ2-2; 9 bases align to TRBD2. The V gene's germline CDR1 is SGHTA and CDR2 FQGTGA. This CDR3 contains 18 residues. The V segment lost 1 base and the J segment 6 bases; nucleotides outside the gene matches: 12.

The chain recombines TRBV6-5 with TRBJ2-7; 7 bases map to TRBD1. CDR1 is MNHEY, CDR2 SVGAGI, per germline. V lost 2 bases to trimming and J lost 2 bases; unmatched junction nucleotides: 3. The CDR3 covers 14 residues. The CDR3 here is CASSYEGQAYEQYF. In DNA, the CDR3 is TGTGCCAGCAGTTACGAAGGACAGGCCTACGAGCAGTACTTC.

The rearrangement links TRBV5-1 to TRBJ2-1; D is possibly TRBD2 (6 bases). The CDR3 runs to 13 residues. From germline, CDR1 is SGHRS and CDR2 YFSETQ. Trimming removed 5 bases at V and 14 bases at J, with 20 bases between. CDR3 region: CASSPRLVAIEFF. The DNA for the CDR3 is TGCGCCAGCAGTCCTAGACTAGTGGCGATTGAGTTCTTC.

This clone was observed once. V gene TRBV29-1 combines with J gene TRBJ1-3; D remains ambiguous. The V end lost 6 bases, the J end lost 4 bases, and 16 bases lay between the germline ends. The CDR3 loop spans 14 amino acids. CDR1 is SQVTM, CDR2 ANQGSEA, per germline. The CDR3 DNA follows: TGCAGCGTCGTGAGTCTGACCGCCGGAAACACCATATATTTT. This encodes CSVVSLTAGNTIYF.

This clone is labeled as medium-sized. The chain is built from TRBV5-6 and TRBJ2-3; maybe TRBD2 (5 bases). The V gene lost 0 bases and the J gene lost 4 bases, with 9 bases spanning the gap. The CDR3 totals 14 residues. CDR1 and CDR2 (germline): SGHDT, YYEEEE. The CDR3: CASSLEGVSDTQYF. The CDR3 DNA follows: TGTGCCAGCAGCTTGGAGGGAGTGTCAGATACGCAGTATTTT.

The V and J genes are TRBV5-1 and TRBJ2-7; D is perhaps TRBD2 (6 bases). Germline V gene data show CDR1 as SGHRS and CDR2 as YFSETQ. CDR3 length: 14 residues. V was clipped by 7 bases and J by 3 bases, with 17 bases between them. The CDR3, as DNA: TGCGCCAGCGCTGAGGGGCGGGATTTCTACGAGCAGTACTTC. The encoded protein is CASAEGRDFYEQYF.

The CDR3 here is CASRRGLTGELFF. As DNA, the CDR3 is TGTGCCAGCAGACGAGGATTAACCGGGGAGCTGTTTTTT. The chain employs TRBV9 and TRBJ2-2; D not certain. The CDR3 has 13 amino acids. Trimming shortened V by 5 bases and J by 5 bases, and 10 bases separated the two germline ends. Germline lookup yields CDR1 SGDLS and CDR2 YYNGEE. Together with reference TRBV9 and TRBJ2-2, the CDR3 gives the full variable domain: DSGVTQTPKHLITATGQRVTLRCSPRSGDLSVYWYQQSLDQGLQFLIQYYNGEERAKGNILERFSAQQFPDLHSELNLSSLELGDSALYFCASRRGLTGELFFGEGSRLTVL.

The rearrangement links TRBV27 to TRBJ1-5; maybe TRBD1 (6 bases). V was clipped by 5 bases and J by 0 bases, with 11 bases between them. Germline CDR1 MNHEY, CDR2 SMNVEV (reference sequence). CDR3 length: 15 residues. The CDR3 DNA is TGTGCCAGCAGTCCCGGGACACTTAGCAATCAGCCCCAGCATTTT. Amino acid sequence: CASSPGTLSNQPQHF.